This T cell receptor beta chain was profiled in a study of blood T cells in healthy people across ages. Between the trimmed V and J ends, which lost 5 bases and 5 bases, there was a span of 16 bases. This CDR3 is 14 amino acids long. Per the germline V gene, CDR1 is KGHSH and CDR2 is LQKENI. With a J-beta primer mix and a sample-barcoded 5' primer, a second PCR ran 7 to 11 cycles. TCRdb re-derived calls from the 5' RACE reads in MiXCR, one entry per CDR3 protein. The sample has about 1.4 million distinct CDR3 sequences; roughly 60% are singletons. The clonotype originates from a young man in good health. Sequencing was carried out using blood. The V and J genes are TRBV18 and TRBJ2-7, with D possibly TRBD1 on 5 matching bases. Here the CDR3 reads CASSARQLSHEQYF. The DNA for the CDR3 is TGTGCCAGCTCAGCGAGACAGCTAAGCCACGAGCAGTACTTC.